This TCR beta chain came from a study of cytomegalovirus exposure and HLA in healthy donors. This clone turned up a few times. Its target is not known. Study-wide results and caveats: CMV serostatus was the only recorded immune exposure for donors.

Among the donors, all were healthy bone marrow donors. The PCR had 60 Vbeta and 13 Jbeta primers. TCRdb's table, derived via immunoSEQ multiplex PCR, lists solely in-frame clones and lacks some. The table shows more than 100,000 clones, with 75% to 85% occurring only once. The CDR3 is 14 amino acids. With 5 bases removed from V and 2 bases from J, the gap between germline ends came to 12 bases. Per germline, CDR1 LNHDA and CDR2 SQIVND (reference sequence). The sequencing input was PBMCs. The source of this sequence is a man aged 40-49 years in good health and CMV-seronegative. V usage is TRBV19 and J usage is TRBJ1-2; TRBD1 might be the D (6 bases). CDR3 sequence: CASSEGHTNYGYTF. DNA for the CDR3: TGTGCCAGTAGTGAGGGACATACCAACTATGGCTACACCTTC.